Sequencing of this TCR beta chain was carried out in a study of blood T cell repertoires in COVID-19. This table comes from immunoSEQ multiplex PCR, and its TCRdb copy is limited to in-frame clones, with some not included. The table records 200,000 to 250,000 clones, just under 90% of them present only once. Source material: PBMCs or T cells enriched from blood (not recorded which). The receptor was isolated from a man younger than 40 who had recovered from COVID-19.

CDR3 sequence (DNA): TGCGCCAGCAGCTCAGACAGGGTATATGGCTACACCTTC. Translating it yields CASSSDRVYGYTF. The chain recombines TRBV5-1 with TRBJ1-2; 7 bases line up with TRBD1. This CDR3 has 13 residues. V shed 3 bases and J 5 bases; nucleotides not matched to a gene: 4. Germline values: CDR1 SGHRS, CDR2 YFSETQ. Drawing the rest from reference TRBV5-1 and TRBJ1-2, the complete variable domain is KAGVTQTPRYLIKTRGQQVTLSCSPISGHRSVSWYQQTPGQGLQFLFEYFSETQRNKGNFPGRFSGRQFSNSRSEMNVSTLELGDSALYLCASSSDRVYGYTFGSGTRLTVV.